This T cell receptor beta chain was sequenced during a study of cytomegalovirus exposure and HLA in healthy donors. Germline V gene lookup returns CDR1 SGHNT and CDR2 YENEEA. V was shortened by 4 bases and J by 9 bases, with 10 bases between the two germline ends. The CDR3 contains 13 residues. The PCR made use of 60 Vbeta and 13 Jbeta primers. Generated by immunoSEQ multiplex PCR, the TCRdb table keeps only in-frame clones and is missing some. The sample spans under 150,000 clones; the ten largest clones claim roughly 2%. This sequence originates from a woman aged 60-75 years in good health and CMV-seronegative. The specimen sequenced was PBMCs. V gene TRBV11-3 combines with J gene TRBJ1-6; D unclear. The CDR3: CASSSATGSPLHF. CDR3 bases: TGTGCCAGCAGCTCGGCGACTGGTTCACCCCTCCACTTT. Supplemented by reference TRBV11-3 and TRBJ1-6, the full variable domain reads EAGVVQSPRYKIIEKKQPVAFWCNPISGHNTLYWYLQNLGQGPELLIRYENEEAVDDSQLPKDRFSAERLKGVDSTLKIQPAELGDSAVYLCASSSATGSPLHFGNGTRLTVT.